The present entry profiles one T cell receptor (beta chain) with its context. As yet, its antigen is unknown. The time point here: blood 2 weeks post-SBRT. Sample treatment: 15 Gy SBRT to primary tumor, nephrectomy 4 weeks later. After SBRT, blood was collected at 2 and 4 weeks, plus baseline. The repertoire was sequenced with immunoSEQ multiplex PCR; TCRdb's copy has only in-frame clones and lacks some. The sample has some 120,000 clones; 75% to 85% are singletons. These data originate in a study of radiation and T cells in renal cell carcinoma. Study conclusions and caveats: In blood, top tumor clones expanded by 2 weeks, shrinking by 4.

The origin of this receptor is a woman between 55 and 75 years old with renal cell carcinoma. The source material was blood, sampled from a patient whose treatment included radiotherapy and nephrectomy.

CDR3 nucleotide sequence: TGCGCCAGCAGGATAGCCGCGAACAATGAGCAGTTCTTC. This translates into CASRIAANNEQFF. The V call is TRBV5-1, the J call TRBJ2-1; D is undetermined. CDR3 length: 13 amino acids. Trimming cost V 5 bases and J 5 bases, with 11 bases left between them. Germline CDR1 reads SGHRS; CDR2 reads YFSETQ.